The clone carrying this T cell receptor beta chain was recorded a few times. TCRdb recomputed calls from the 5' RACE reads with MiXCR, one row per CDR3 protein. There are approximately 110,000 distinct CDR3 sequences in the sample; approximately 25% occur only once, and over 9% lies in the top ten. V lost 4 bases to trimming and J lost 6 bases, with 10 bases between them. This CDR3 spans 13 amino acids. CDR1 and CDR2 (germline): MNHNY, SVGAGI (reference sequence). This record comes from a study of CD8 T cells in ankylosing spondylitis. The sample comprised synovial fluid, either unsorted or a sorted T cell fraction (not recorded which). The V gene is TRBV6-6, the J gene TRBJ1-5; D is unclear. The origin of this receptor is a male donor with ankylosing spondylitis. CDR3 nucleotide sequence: TGTGCCAGCAGTTTGGGCCCCACTCAGCCCCAGCATTTT. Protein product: CASSLGPTQPQHF.